These 32 T cell receptor beta chains were all obtained from the same sample, sequenced in a study of cytomegalovirus exposure and HLA in healthy donors (TCRdb year 2017). Library creation used the immunoSEQ multiplex PCR assay. For the multiplex PCR, a mixture combining 60 forward primers for TCR Vbeta segments and 13 reverse primers for TCR Jbeta segments was used. What TCRdb holds here is the immuneACCESS table cut down to in-frame rearrangements. Part of the clones is not present; checked against another copy, under half of the missing clones reflect an unresolved V gene, and the others are unexplained. The record for this sample contains roughly 57,000 clones. Clones ranked in the top ten supply 9.5% to 15% of the sample. The source material was PBMCs. The receptors derive from a woman aged 25 to 39 in good health and CMV-seropositive.

This chain uses TRBV18 with TRBJ1-5, with 9 bases lining up with TRBD1. J lost 6 bases, V lost 3 bases, and 9 bases had no gene match. The germline V gene encodes CDR1 KGHSH and CDR2 LQKENI. CDR3 length: 16 residues. The CDR3 DNA sequence: TGTGCCAGCTCACCGACGGAACAGGGGGCATCTCAGCCCCAGCATTTT. Translated: CASSPTEQGASQPQHF.

The chain has TRBV4-1 and TRBJ2-2; 8 bases are a match to TRBD1. Germline V gives CDR1 MGHRA, CDR2 YSYEKL. J was trimmed by 7 bases and V by 0 bases; bases with no gene match: 10. The CDR3 loop spans 17 amino acids. The CDR3 region is CASSQEPSGGWGGELFF. The CDR3 DNA reads as TGCGCCAGCAGCCAAGAACCCTCAGGGGGCTGGGGCGGGGAGCTGTTTTTT.

The chain joins TRBV6-5 to TRBJ1-2; D might be TRBD1 (5 bases). Germline V gives CDR1 MNHEY, CDR2 SVGAGI. This CDR3 is built from 13 residues. V was clipped by 5 bases and J by 2 bases, with 9 bases between them. The CDR3 protein is CASSKTGNYGYTF. Written as DNA, the CDR3 is TGTGCCAGCAGTAAAACAGGAAACTATGGCTACACCTTC.

J is TRBJ1-2 and V is TRBV11-3; D is undetermined. CDR1 SGHNT and CDR2 YENEEA come from the germline V gene. V was cut by 6 bases and J by 6 bases, with 8 bases left in between. CDR3 length: 11 residues. CDR3 sequence reads: CASSHTHGYTF. In DNA form, the CDR3 reads TGTGCCAGCAGTCACACCCATGGCTACACCTTC. The full variable domain, in which reference TRBV11-3 and TRBJ1-2 provide the parts outside the CDR3, is EAGVVQSPRYKIIEKKQPVAFWCNPISGHNTLYWYLQNLGQGPELLIRYENEEAVDDSQLPKDRFSAERLKGVDSTLKIQPAELGDSAVYLCASSHTHGYTFGSGTRLTVV.

The chain is built from TRBV6-5 and TRBJ2-4; 8 positions match TRBD2. Losses at the gene ends were 5 bases for V and 8 bases for J; bases not matched to a gene: 2. CDR3 length: 12 residues. CDR1 and CDR2 from the germline V gene are MNHEY and SVGAGI. The CDR3 is CASSREGDIQYF. CDR3 sequence (DNA): TGTGCCAGCAGTCGGGAGGGAGACATTCAGTACTTC.

This chain joins TRBV29-1 and TRBJ1-2, with 8 bases fitting TRBD1. Trimming at V came to 4 bases and at J to 1 base, leaving 17 bases not matched to a gene. The CDR3 is made up of 18 amino acids. The germline CDR1 and CDR2 sequences are SQVTM and ANQGSEA. The CDR3 DNA follows: TGCAGCGTTGGATGGACCCGGGACAGGAGAAGTGGTAACTATGGCTACACCTTC. This translates into CSVGWTRDRRSGNYGYTF.

The V and J genes are TRBV30 and TRBJ1-4; 10 bases are a match to TRBD1. The CDR3 sequence is 13 residues long. Unmatched junction bases numbered 1, after V lost 1 base and J lost 8 bases. Germline V gene sequence: CDR1 GTSNPN, CDR2 SVGIG (reference sequence). CDR3 region: CAWSGTGGEKLFF. Here the CDR3 DNA reads TGTGCCTGGAGTGGGACAGGGGGGGAAAAACTGTTTTTT.

This CDR3 is CASSVHLGVAEAFF. In DNA form, the CDR3 reads TGTGCCAGCAGCGTACACCTAGGGGTGGCAGAAGCTTTCTTT. The chain couples TRBV9 to TRBJ1-1, with a tentative D call TRBD1 (5 bases). V was pared by 1 base and J by 8 bases, with 15 bases between. This CDR3 is 14 amino acids long. In germline, CDR1 is SGDLS, CDR2 YYNGEE.

The chain recombines TRBV13 with TRBJ1-4; 7 nucleotides match TRBD1. This CDR3 comprises 15 residues. Germline loops: CDR1 PRHDT, CDR2 FYEKMQ (reference sequence). Trimming removed 6 bases from V and 2 bases from J; junction bases left unmatched: 6. CDR3 nucleotide sequence: TGTGCCAGCAGTTTGACAGGGAATACTAATGAAAAACTGTTTTTT. Encoded protein: CASSLTGNTNEKLFF.

The rearrangement uses TRBV14 and TRBJ2-1; a weak D match, TRBD2 (5 bases). This CDR3 has 13 amino acids. Germline V gene data show CDR1 as SGHDN and CDR2 as FVKESK. Between the trimmed V and J ends, which lost 1 base and 4 bases, there was a span of 5 bases. The CDR3 region is CASSQGLYNEQFF. The CDR3 region has the DNA TGTGCCAGCAGCCAAGGACTATACAATGAGCAGTTCTTC.

In regard to this clone: The junction departs from germline at one end; a sequencing error may be responsible. The rearrangement uses TRBV15 and TRBJ2-1, with 8 bases aligning to TRBD2. Germline lookup yields CDR1 LNHNV and CDR2 YYDKDF (reference sequence). The CDR3 extends over 17 amino acids. The CDR3 protein is CATSRVPGGVTYNEQFF. The CDR3 coding sequence is TGTGCCACCAGTAGAGTGCCCGGGGGGGTCACCTACAATGAGCAGTTCTTC.

The rearrangement uses TRBV4-1 and TRBJ1-2; D remains ambiguous. CDR1 is MGHRA, CDR2 YSYEKL, per germline. The V end was cut by 0 bases, the J end by 5 bases, with 13 bases between. The CDR3 length is 15 residues. CDR3 protein: CASSQEGSPLYGYTF. The CDR3 bases are TGCGCCAGCAGCCAAGAGGGCTCTCCGCTATATGGCTACACCTTC.

The chain carries TRBV6-5 and TRBJ1-1; 8 nucleotides align to TRBD1. The CDR3 covers 16 residues. The ends lost 0 bases at V and 4 bases at J; junction bases unmatched: 7. Germline V CDR1 and CDR2: MNHEY, SVGAGI. The CDR3 DNA sequence: TGTGCCAGCAGTTACTCGATCCCAGGGGGCCTCACTGAAGCTTTCTTT. Translated, it gives CASSYSIPGGLTEAFF.

The chain has TRBV6-5 and TRBJ1-5, with a weak D call TRBD1 (6 bases). This CDR3 has 15 amino acids. With 0 bases removed from V and 2 bases from J, the gap between germline ends came to 8 bases. Germline-derived CDR1 and CDR2 are MNHEY and SVGAGI. In DNA, the CDR3 is TGTGCCAGCAGTTACTCCAGGGGCGGCAATCAGCCCCAGCATTTT. It specifies CASSYSRGGNQPQHF.

The chain couples TRBV7-6 to TRBJ2-1, with TRBD2 matching 11 bases. The ends lost 5 bases at V and 9 bases at J; junction bases unmatched: 9. The CDR3 covers 15 residues. Germline-derived CDR1 and CDR2 are SGHVS and FNYEAQ. CDR3: CASSNTSGGKGEQFF. The DNA of the CDR3 is TGTGCCAGCAGCAATACTAGCGGGGGAAAGGGTGAGCAGTTCTTC.

The gene calls are TRBV6-5 and TRBJ2-7; 7 bases align to TRBD2. Losses at the gene ends were 2 bases for V and 2 bases for J; bases not matched to a gene: 9. The CDR3 length is 16 residues. Germline CDR1 is MNHEY and CDR2 is SVGAGI. CDR3 sequence reads: CASSYNPAAGAYEQYF. The CDR3 coding sequence is TGTGCCAGCAGTTACAATCCCGCCGCGGGGGCCTACGAGCAGTACTTC.

V gene TRBV7-2 combines with J gene TRBJ2-7, with no clear D. This CDR3 contains 13 residues. Germline V gene data show CDR1 as SGHTA and CDR2 as FQGNSA. V dropped 5 bases and J dropped 0 bases, with 8 bases sitting between them. The CDR3 spells CASSLGPSYEQYF. The CDR3 nucleotides are TGTGCCAGCAGCCTTGGGCCCTCCTACGAGCAGTACTTC.

The chain is built from TRBV27 and TRBJ1-6; D is ambiguous. The CDR3 is made up of 12 amino acids. Germline assignment: CDR1 MNHEY and CDR2 SMNVEV (reference sequence). V lost 3 bases and J 8 bases, leaving 5 bases between the germline ends. This CDR3 is CASSFLYSPLHF. The DNA for the CDR3 is TGTGCCAGCAGTTTTCTTTATTCACCCCTCCACTTT.

The V gene is TRBV11-2, the J gene TRBJ1-2; D is unclear. Germline CDR1 and CDR2: SGHAT and FQNNGV. With 4 bases removed from V and 5 bases from J, the gap between germline ends came to 17 bases. The CDR3 covers 15 residues. The CDR3 here is CASSSREWSSYGYTF. For the CDR3, the DNA is TGTGCCAGCAGCTCCCGGGAGTGGTCATCTTATGGCTACACCTTC.

V and J are TRBV6-1 and TRBJ1-2; 7 bases align to TRBD1. V shed 1 base and J 4 bases; nucleotides not matched to a gene: 6. The germline V gene has CDR1 MNHNS and CDR2 SASEGT. The CDR3 has 15 residues. The CDR3 DNA reads as TGTGCCAGCAGTGAAGGGAGGGGGCCGGGCTATGGCTACACCTTC. Amino acid sequence: CASSEGRGPGYGYTF.

The rearrangement links TRBV29-1 to TRBJ2-1, with 9 bases lining up with TRBD2. Unmatched junction bases numbered 8, after V lost 4 bases and J lost 10 bases. The CDR3 runs 13 residues. Germline lookup yields CDR1 SQVTM and CDR2 ANQGSEA. CDR3 residues: CSVVAGGEREQFF. The CDR3 bases are TGCAGCGTTGTTGCGGGGGGGGAACGAGAGCAGTTCTTC.

The V and J genes are TRBV7-9 and TRBJ2-5, with TRBD1 matching over 7 bases. CDR3 length equals 13 residues. Losses at the gene ends were 7 bases for V and 4 bases for J; bases not matched to a gene: 6. The V gene's germline CDR1 is SEHNR and CDR2 FQNEAQ (reference sequence). The CDR3 DNA is TGTGCCAGCACCCAGGGGGAAGGAGAGACCCAGTACTTC. It translates to CASTQGEGETQYF.

Points on this clone: The same CDR3 is also encoded by other DNA sequences in this sample. The CDR3 coding sequence is TGTGCCAGTAGTACCGGGACTAGCGGGTCCTACGAGCAGTACTTC. Its protein product is CASSTGTSGSYEQYF. The rearrangement links TRBV19 to TRBJ2-7, with 12 bases lining up with TRBD2. The CDR3 spans 15 residues. The trim removed 4 bases at V and 1 base at J, leaving 2 bases unmatched. Per germline, CDR1 LNHDA and CDR2 SQIVND (reference sequence).

This chain connects TRBV28 to TRBJ1-2; no clear D. V was clipped by 6 bases and J by 9 bases, with 11 bases between them. The CDR3 runs to 11 residues. Germline V gene sequence: CDR1 MDHEN, CDR2 SYDVKM. CDR3 bases: TGTGCCAGCAGGGAGCGGGTTCGCTACACCTTC. This codes for CASRERVRYTF.

V is TRBV5-1 and J is TRBJ1-3, with 8 positions matching TRBD1. CDR3 length: 16 amino acids. The junction had 7 bases not matched to a gene; V was cut back by 1 base and J by 4 bases. Per germline, CDR1 SGHRS and CDR2 YFSETQ. The CDR3 protein is CASSLQGQGEGNTIYF. The CDR3 DNA is TGCGCCAGCAGCTTGCAAGGACAGGGAGAAGGAAACACCATATATTTT.

This chain connects TRBV11-2 to TRBJ1-3; possibly TRBD1 for D (6 bases). The germline CDR1 and CDR2 sequences are SGHAT and FQNNGV. Trimming removed 4 bases at V and 0 bases at J, with 7 bases between. The CDR3 has 14 amino acids. This CDR3 is CASSWDTSGNTIYF. The CDR3 DNA reads TGTGCCAGCAGCTGGGACACCTCTGGAAACACCATATATTTT.

The chain is built from TRBV30 and TRBJ2-7; 10 bases are shared with TRBD2. Germline V gives CDR1 GTSNPN, CDR2 SVGIG (reference sequence). V lost 8 bases, J lost 5 bases, and 15 bases stayed unmatched. The CDR3 loop spans 15 amino acids. CDR3: CAAKGLAILDHEQYF. The CDR3 bases are TGTGCCGCAAAGGGACTAGCGATTCTAGACCACGAGCAGTACTTC.

This sequence joins TRBV5-1 and TRBJ1-2; perhaps TRBD1 as D (6 bases). CDR3 size: 16 residues. Germline loops: CDR1 SGHRS, CDR2 YFSETQ. V was cut by 4 bases and J by 3 bases, with 19 bases left in between. CDR3 region: CASSAYTGQSDYGYTF. In DNA, the CDR3 is TGCGCCAGCAGCGCCTACACAGGGCAGTCGGACTATGGCTACACCTTC.

This chain's CDR3 is CAWRGTAGGPGSSYNEQFF. CDR3 in DNA: TGTGCCTGGAGGGGGACAGCGGGAGGGCCGGGGAGCTCCTACAATGAGCAGTTCTTC. V is TRBV30 and J is TRBJ2-1, with 10 bases that match TRBD2. With 3 bases clipped from V and 0 bases from J, the junction kept 14 bases outside the gene matches. Germline V CDR1 and CDR2: GTSNPN, SVGIG (reference sequence). The CDR3 has 19 amino acids.

The genes are TRBV10-3 and TRBJ1-1; D unresolved. The ends were cut back, 4 bases at V and 1 base at J, with 7 bases in the middle. CDR3 length: 13 amino acids. From germline, CDR1 is ENHRY and CDR2 SYGVKD. CDR3 region: CAISVTENTEAFF. The CDR3 DNA reads TGTGCCATCAGTGTCACAGAGAACACTGAAGCTTTCTTT.

This rearrangement joins TRBV5-6 to TRBJ1-6, with 12 bases lining up with TRBD1. V shed 4 bases and J 10 bases; nucleotides not matched to a gene: 6. The CDR3 runs to 15 residues. The germline V gene encodes CDR1 SGHDT and CDR2 YYEEEE. The CDR3 DNA reads as TGTGCCAGCAGCGAGGGACAGGGGGCCGGGTCACCCCTCCACTTT. Its translation: CASSEGQGAGSPLHF.

V usage is TRBV5-6 and J usage is TRBJ2-1; 10 bases line up with TRBD1. This CDR3 has 15 amino acids. The V gene's germline CDR1 is SGHDT and CDR2 YYEEEE. Trimming took 2 bases from V and 3 from J; bases not matched to a gene: 2. CDR3 DNA: TGTGCCAGCAGCTTTTGGACAGGGGGCTACAATGAGCAGTTCTTC. Amino acids: CASSFWTGGYNEQFF.